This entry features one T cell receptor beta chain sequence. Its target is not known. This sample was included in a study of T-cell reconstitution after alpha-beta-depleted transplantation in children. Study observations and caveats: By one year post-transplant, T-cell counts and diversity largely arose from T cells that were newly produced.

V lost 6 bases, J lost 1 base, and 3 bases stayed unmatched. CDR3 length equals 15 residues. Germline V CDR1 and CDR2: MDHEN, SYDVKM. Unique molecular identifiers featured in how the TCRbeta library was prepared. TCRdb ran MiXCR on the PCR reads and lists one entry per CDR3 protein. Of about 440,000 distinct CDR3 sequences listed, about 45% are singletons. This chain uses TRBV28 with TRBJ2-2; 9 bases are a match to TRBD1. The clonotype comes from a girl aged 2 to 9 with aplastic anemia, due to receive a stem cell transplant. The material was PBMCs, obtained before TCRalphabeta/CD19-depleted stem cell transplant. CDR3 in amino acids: CASRGTGKNTGELFF. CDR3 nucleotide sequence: TGTGCCAGCAGGGGGACAGGGAAGAACACCGGGGAGCTGTTTTTT. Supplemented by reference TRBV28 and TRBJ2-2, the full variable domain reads DVKVTQSSRYLVKRTGEKVFLECVQDMDHENMFWYRQDPGLGLRLIYFSYDVKMKEKGDIPEGYSVSREKKERFSLILESASTNQTSMYLCASRGTGKNTGELFFGEGSRLTVL.